The 28 T cell receptor beta chains in this list originate from one sample, sequenced in a study of early stage breast cancer tumors (dated 2017 in TCRdb). Receptor amplification or capture employed the immunoSEQ multiplex PCR assay. This is the immuneACCESS table as TCRdb keeps it, with only in-frame sequences that have V and J called. A part of the clones is gone; compared with another copy, unresolved V genes explain less than half, and the rest is unexplained. Here the sample has roughly 60,000 clones; 60% to 85% occur a single time. The top ten clonotypes cover roughly 3.5% of the sample. The sequenced material came from blood. The receptors come from a person between 30 and 45 years old with breast cancer.

The V and J genes are TRBV6-6 and TRBJ1-1; TRBD1 might be the D (5 bases). This CDR3 region has 13 residues. V was pared by 6 bases and J by 11 bases, with 19 bases between. Germline CDR1 is MNHNY and CDR2 is SVGAGI (reference sequence). As DNA, the CDR3 is TGTGCCAGCAGCGAAGGGACTTCCCCGGGGGCTTTCTTT. Translation gives CASSEGTSPGAFF.

The chain carries TRBV4-1 and TRBJ2-7; D ambiguous. CDR1 and CDR2 from the germline V gene are MGHRA and YSYEKL. V was clipped by 1 base and J by 2 bases, with 12 bases between them. The CDR3 loop spans 15 amino acids. CDR3 coding DNA: TGCGCCAGCAGCCAAGCCCTCAACGTTCCCTACGAGCAGTACTTC. As protein: CASSQALNVPYEQYF.

Worth noting for this clone: Within the sample, other DNA sequences also encode this same CDR3. V gene TRBV15 combines with J gene TRBJ2-1; 8 positions match TRBD2. The CDR3 has 15 amino acids. After removal of 8 bases from V and 10 bases from J, the junction contained 16 bases not matched to a gene. Germline V gives CDR1 LNHNV, CDR2 YYDKDF (reference sequence). The CDR3 loop is CATVPGLDPWEEQFF. DNA for the CDR3: TGTGCCACCGTCCCGGGACTAGACCCGTGGGAAGAGCAGTTCTTC.

This clone was detected only once. This sequence joins TRBV6-5 and TRBJ2-4; D is unresolved. Trimming pared 8 bases from V and 5 bases from J, leaving 10 bases between. This CDR3 is built from 12 residues. Per germline, CDR1 MNHEY and CDR2 SVGAGI. The CDR3 loop is CASGRAQNIQYF. CDR3 coding DNA: TGTGCCAGCGGCCGGGCCCAAAACATTCAGTACTTC.

The chain employs TRBV30 and TRBJ2-5; D gene uncertain. The germline CDR1 and CDR2 sequences are GTSNPN and SVGIG (reference sequence). Trimming shortened V by 3 bases and J by 3 bases, and 20 bases separated the two germline ends. The CDR3 spans 16 residues. The CDR3 coding sequence is TGTGCCTGGAGCGGTGGGCTGCTTTCCCATAAAGAGACCCAGTACTTC. Translating it yields CAWSGGLLSHKETQYF.

The CDR3 nucleotides read TGTGCCAGCAGCCCCTACAATGAGCAGTTCTTC. This sequence encodes CASSPYNEQFF. The V gene is TRBV2, the J gene TRBJ2-1; D call uncertain. V was cut by 6 bases and J by 2 bases, with 2 bases left in between. Germline CDR1 reads SNHLY; CDR2 reads FYNNEI. The CDR3 sequence is 11 residues long.

Here the CDR3 reads CSVSVGTTEAFF. CDR3 DNA: TGCAGCGTGTCGGTGGGTACCACTGAAGCTTTCTTT. The chain carries TRBV29-1 and TRBJ1-1; D remains ambiguous. Trimming took off 6 bases at V and 4 bases at J, with 12 bases between the two ends. The V gene's germline CDR1 is SQVTM and CDR2 ANQGSEA. This CDR3 contains 12 residues. Using reference TRBV29-1 and TRBJ1-1 for the parts outside the CDR3, the full variable domain is SAVISQKPSRDICQRGTSLTIQCQVDSQVTMMFWYRQQPGQSLTLIATANQGSEATYESGFVIDKFPISRPNLTFSTLTVSNMSPEDSSIYLCSVSVGTTEAFFGQGTRLTVV.

This chain uses TRBV5-1 with TRBJ2-1; possible D gene TRBD2, 5 bases. In germline, CDR1 is SGHRS, CDR2 YFSETQ. CDR3 length: 13 residues. The germline V and J ends were trimmed by 4 bases and 6 bases, with 11 bases remaining between them. The CDR3 is CASSGLLGNEQFF. The CDR3 bases are TGCGCCAGCAGCGGGCTACTAGGCAATGAGCAGTTCTTC.

This clone was seen more than once but under ten times. The rearrangement links TRBV4-1 to TRBJ2-7; unclear D gene. The germline CDR1 and CDR2 sequences are MGHRA and YSYEKL. The V gene lost 4 bases and the J gene lost 4 bases, with 14 bases spanning the gap. The CDR3 is made up of 14 amino acids. Written as DNA, the CDR3 is TGCGCCAGCAGCCTCTCTCCGGGTTTGTACGAGCAGTACTTC. This codes for CASSLSPGLYEQYF.

This clone has a single count. The chain recombines TRBV19 with TRBJ2-7, with a weak D call TRBD1 (6 bases). Trimming took off 5 bases at V and 0 bases at J, with 14 bases between the two ends. This CDR3 has 15 residues. Germline V gene sequence: CDR1 LNHDA, CDR2 SQIVND (reference sequence). The CDR3, as DNA: TGTGCCAGTAGTTCCGGACAGTTCAGCTCCTACGAGCAGTACTTC. As protein: CASSSGQFSSYEQYF.

The chain has TRBV14 and TRBJ2-5; D possibly corresponds to TRBD1 (5 bases). The V and J ends lost 0 bases and 1 base respectively, with 18 bases between them. Germline V gene data show CDR1 as SGHDN and CDR2 as FVKESK. The CDR3 is 18 residues long. CDR3 sequence (DNA): TGTGCCAGCAGCCAAGAATCCAGATCCGCACAGGTCCAAGAGACCCAGTACTTC. This encodes CASSQESRSAQVQETQYF.

The V and J genes are TRBV11-2 and TRBJ1-1; D uncertain. The CDR3 loop spans 18 amino acids. V dropped 3 bases and J dropped 0 bases, with 20 bases sitting between them. Germline V gives CDR1 SGHAT, CDR2 FQNNGV. The CDR3 loop is CASSFLSLSSYMNTEAFF. CDR3 DNA sequence: TGTGCCAGCAGCTTTCTCTCGTTATCATCATATATGAACACTGAAGCTTTCTTT.

This chain uses TRBV18 with TRBJ1-1; D uncertain. The CDR3 has 12 amino acids. Germline CDR1 is KGHSH and CDR2 is LQKENI. Trimming took 6 bases from V and 4 from J, leaving 9 bases between them. The CDR3 DNA sequence: TGTGCCAGCTCGCCTAGTTCCACTGAAGCTTTCTTT. Residues: CASSPSSTEAFF.

This chain links TRBV12-1 with TRBJ2-3; TRBD1 was called by the table and not checked on the DNA. TRBV12-1 is an annotated pseudogene. This CDR3 region has 15 residues. Written as DNA, the CDR3 is TGTGCCAGCAGCTCCAAGAACAGGAGCACAGATACGCAGTATTTT. Protein product: CASSSKNRSTDTQYF.

The chain is built from TRBV5-4 and TRBJ1-1; 7 nucleotides agree with TRBD1. J was trimmed by 7 bases and V by 4 bases; bases with no gene match: 7. There are 13 residues in the CDR3. Germline V gives CDR1 SGHNT, CDR2 YYREEE (reference sequence). CDR3 DNA: TGTGCCAGCAGCCCGACAGGGAGGATTGAAGCTTTCTTT. Translating it yields CASSPTGRIEAFF. The variable domain in full, completed from reference TRBV5-4 and TRBJ1-1, reads ETGVTQSPTHLIKTRGQQVTLRCSSQSGHNTVSWYQQALGQGPQFIFQYYREEENGRGNFPPRFSGLQFPNYSSELNVNALELDDSALYLCASSPTGRIEAFFGQGTRLTVV.

The rearrangement links TRBV5-1 to TRBJ1-2; a weak D match, TRBD1 (5 bases). Germline V gene lookup returns CDR1 SGHRS and CDR2 YFSETQ. CDR3 length equals 14 residues. Deletions cut 0 bases from V and 10 bases from J, with 16 bases between. The CDR3 nucleotides read TGCGCCAGCAGCTTGGATCCCGGGACCCCCCTCTACACCTTC. Translating it yields CASSLDPGTPLYTF.

The gene calls are TRBV2 and TRBJ1-2; D not resolved. The CDR3 runs to 13 residues. V lost 4 bases and J lost 4, with 10 bases in between. Per germline, CDR1 SNHLY and CDR2 FYNNEI. Here the CDR3 reads CASSGPGSYGYTF. In DNA, the CDR3 is TGTGCCAGCAGTGGACCGGGGTCCTATGGCTACACCTTC.

The chain couples TRBV19 to TRBJ1-1; 7 bases line up with TRBD1. V lost 3 bases and J lost 7; bases outside the gene matches: 8. Germline CDR1 is LNHDA and CDR2 is SQIVND (reference sequence). The CDR3 sequence is 14 residues long. The CDR3 loop reads CASSIRGEGCEAFF. CDR3 bases: TGTGCCAGTAGTATCAGGGGGGAGGGCTGTGAAGCTTTCTTT. Full variable domain (missing parts from reference TRBV19 and TRBJ1-1): DGGITQSPKYLFRKEGQNVTLSCEQNLNHDAMYWYRQDPGQGLRLIYYSQIVNDFQKGDIAEGYSVSREKKESFPLTVTSAQKNPTAFYLCASSIRGEGCEAFFGQGTRLTVV.

This clone was detected once. V and J are TRBV2 and TRBJ2-3, with 11 nucleotides matching TRBD2. CDR3 size: 15 residues. After removal of 7 bases from V and 3 bases from J, the junction contained 6 bases not matched to a gene. The germline CDR1 and CDR2 sequences are SNHLY and FYNNEI. This chain's CDR3 is CASTVGLAETDTQYF. The CDR3, as DNA: TGTGCCAGCACCGTGGGACTAGCGGAAACAGATACGCAGTATTTT.

The chain is built from TRBV6-1 and TRBJ2-7; possibly TRBD2 for D (6 bases). Germline lookup yields CDR1 MNHNS and CDR2 SASEGT. The V gene lost 6 bases and the J gene lost 1 base, with 10 bases spanning the gap. The CDR3 extends over 13 amino acids. CDR3 DNA: TGTGCCAGCAGGCCTAGCGCTTCCTACGAGCAGTACTTC. As protein: CASRPSASYEQYF.

V usage is TRBV4-1 and J usage is TRBJ1-1, with D possibly TRBD1 on 6 matching bases. Germline lookup yields CDR1 MGHRA and CDR2 YSYEKL. This CDR3 has 16 residues. V was trimmed by 1 base and J by 4 bases, leaving 16 bases between them. The CDR3 protein is CASSQVVGATSTEAFF. As DNA, the CDR3 is TGCGCCAGCAGCCAAGTGGTGGGGGCCACGAGCACTGAAGCTTTCTTT.

The chain has TRBV7-2 and TRBJ2-3; maybe TRBD2 (6 bases). Germline values: CDR1 SGHTA, CDR2 FQGNSA. CDR3 length: 16 amino acids. Trimming pared 1 base from V and 2 bases from J, leaving 13 bases between. DNA of the CDR3: TGTGCCAGCAGCTTAGTTGGCGGGACCTTCACAGATACGCAGTATTTT. This sequence encodes CASSLVGGTFTDTQYF.

The chain joins TRBV5-6 to TRBJ1-5; D is unclear. The CDR3 is 15 amino acids. The V end was cut by 1 base, the J end by 0 bases, with 8 bases between. Per the germline V gene, CDR1 is SGHDT and CDR2 is YYEEEE. The CDR3 region is CASSLWLISNQPQHF. DNA for the CDR3: TGTGCCAGCAGCTTGTGGTTAATTAGCAATCAGCCCCAGCATTTT.

The chain recombines TRBV6-6 with TRBJ2-5; D perhaps matches TRBD1 (7 bases). The germline V gene has CDR1 MNHNY and CDR2 SVGAGI (reference sequence). Trimming stripped 6 bases from V and 5 bases from J, with 13 bases between. CDR3 size: 13 residues. The CDR3 coding sequence is TGTGCCAGCAGAGGAGGGGGCGGTGAGACCCAGTACTTC. Translation: CASRGGGGETQYF.

There are a few counts of this clone. The chain recombines TRBV19 with TRBJ1-1, with a weak D call TRBD1 (6 bases). The CDR3 totals 13 residues. Deletions cut 5 bases from V and 9 bases from J, with 16 bases between. Germline lookup yields CDR1 LNHDA and CDR2 SQIVND (reference sequence). The CDR3 nucleotides read TGTGCCAGTAGTCCAAGGGACAAAGACAAAGCTTTCTTT. The encoded protein is CASSPRDKDKAFF.

J is TRBJ2-3 and V is TRBV28; a possible D gene is TRBD2 (6 bases). CDR3 size: 14 residues. In germline, CDR1 is MDHEN, CDR2 SYDVKM. With 6 bases removed from V and 2 bases from J, the gap between germline ends came to 12 bases. As DNA, the CDR3 is TGTGCCAGCAGGTCCGGGGACTTCACAGATACGCAGTATTTT. This gives the protein CASRSGDFTDTQYF.

Of note for this clone: The junction shows a germline mismatch at one end, possibly a read error. The rearrangement links TRBV6-1 to TRBJ2-4; 11 positions match TRBD1. From germline, CDR1 is MNHNS and CDR2 SASEGT. The length of the CDR3 is 14 residues. The CDR3 coding sequence is TGTGCCAGCAGTGAAACCGGGACAGGGGGTAGAAAGGACTTC. It encodes CASSETGTGGRKDF.

The chain has TRBV9 and TRBJ2-2, with 14 bases aligning to TRBD2. Per the germline V gene, CDR1 is SGDLS and CDR2 is YYNGEE. With V trimmed by 4 bases and J by 8 bases, 10 bases remained unmatched. The CDR3 is 17 residues long. The DNA of the CDR3 is TGTGCCAGCAGCCCCGGAGGGACTAGCGGGAGCCGAGGGGAGCTGTTTTTT. Its protein is CASSPGGTSGSRGELFF.